This TCR beta chain was sequenced during a study of early T cells in non-severe SARS-CoV-2 infection. The overall study: The input, bulk RNA from unsorted whole blood, was sequenced, and chains were unpaired.

TCRdb re-called the 5' RACE reads with MiXCR, one entry per CDR3 protein. This sample has about 20,000 distinct CDR3 sequences; around 5% occur once, and the top ten carry about 15%. This clonotype was counted ten times or more. Sequenced here: whole blood, sampled at baseline. This TCR was recovered from an adult who was a healthcare worker with PCR-confirmed SARS-CoV-2 infection or an uninfected control (not recorded which).

The CDR3 protein is CASSGSGTKIRVTDTQYF. CDR3 nucleotide sequence: TGTGCCAGTAGTGGCTCCGGGACAAAAATAAGAGTAACAGATACGCAGTATTTT. This chain joins TRBV19 and TRBJ2-3; TRBD1 is a possible D gene (6 bases). Germline V gives CDR1 LNHDA, CDR2 SQIVND (reference sequence). V lost 5 bases and J 3 bases, leaving 24 bases between the germline ends. The CDR3 length is 18 residues.